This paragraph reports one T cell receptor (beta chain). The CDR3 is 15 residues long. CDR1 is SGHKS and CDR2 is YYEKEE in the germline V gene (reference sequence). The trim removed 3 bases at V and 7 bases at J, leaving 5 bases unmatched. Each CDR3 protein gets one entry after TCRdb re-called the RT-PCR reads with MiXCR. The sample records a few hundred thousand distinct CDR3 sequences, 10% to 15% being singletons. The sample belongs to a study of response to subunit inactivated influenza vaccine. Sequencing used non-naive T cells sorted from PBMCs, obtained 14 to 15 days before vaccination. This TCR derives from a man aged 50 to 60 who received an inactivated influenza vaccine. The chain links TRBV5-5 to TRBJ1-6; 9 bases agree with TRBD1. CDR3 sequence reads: CASSWGTGPNSPLHF. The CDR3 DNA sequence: TGTGCCAGCAGCTGGGGGACAGGGCCAAATTCACCCCTCCACTTT.